These 23 T cell receptor beta chains came from one sample sequenced in a study of Graves' ophthalmopathy and Graves' hyperthyroidism. RNA served as the template for amplifying TCR beta CDR3 regions. In the first round, RT-PCR was carried out with HTBI primers, and a multiplex PCR formed the second round. One entry per CDR3 protein, called by TCRdb with MiXCR from the multiplex PCR reads. The sample includes 1 million to 1.3 million distinct CDR3 sequences, 35% to 40% of them seen just once. The sample comprised peripheral blood or thyroid tissue (not recorded which). The receptors derive from an adult man with Graves' hyperthyroidism.

This chain joins TRBV25-1 and TRBJ1-2; TRBD1 aligns across 9 bases. The CDR3 is 13 residues long. Germline V gene data show CDR1 as MGHDK and CDR2 as SYGVNS. The J segment lost 7 bases and the V segment lost 8 bases, leaving 8 bases of the junction unmatched. In DNA, the CDR3 is TGTGCCAGCGCCCCGGGACAGGGTTTTGGCTACACCTTC. Its translation: CASAPGQGFGYTF.

This clonotype has ten or more counts. The chain links TRBV7-8 to TRBJ1-5, with D unresolved. The CDR3 loop spans 13 amino acids. V lost 4 bases and J 5 bases, leaving 9 bases between the germline ends. The germline gives CDR1 SGHVS, CDR2 FQNEAQ. This CDR3 is CASSYSPYQPQHF. CDR3 coding DNA: TGTGCCAGCAGCTACTCGCCATATCAGCCCCAGCATTTT.

A few counts support this clonotype. The chain employs TRBV28 and TRBJ1-4; TRBD1 matches at 8 bases. The CDR3 is 14 residues long. The V segment lost 6 bases and the J segment 4 bases; nucleotides outside the gene matches: 4. The germline CDR1 and CDR2 sequences are MDHEN and SYDVKM. In DNA, the CDR3 is TGTGCCAGCAGAGGACAGGGCTTTAATGAAAAACTGTTTTTT. It is translated as CASRGQGFNEKLFF.

This chain joins TRBV10-3 and TRBJ2-7; D ambiguous. This CDR3 is built from 12 residues. Trimming pared 10 bases from V and 6 bases from J, leaving 16 bases between. Germline CDR1 and CDR2: ENHRY and SYGVKD. The CDR3 coding sequence is TGTGCCAGCAGCTTGAACGACACCGAGCAGTACTTC. Residues: CASSLNDTEQYF.

The chain links TRBV7-2 to TRBJ2-6, with 10 bases aligning to TRBD2. J gave up 2 bases and V 1 base, and 2 bases lay outside the gene matches. This CDR3 comprises 17 residues. Looked up from germline, CDR1 is SGHTA and CDR2 is FQGNSA. DNA for the CDR3: TGTGCCAGCAGCTTAGTGAGCGGGAGGGCTGGGGCCAACGTCCTGACTTTC. Its protein product is CASSLVSGRAGANVLTF.

The J gene is TRBJ2-7, the V gene TRBV12-3 or TRBV12-4; 9 bases align to TRBD1. The V segment lost 8 bases and the J segment 1 base; nucleotides outside the gene matches: 6. The CDR3 has 14 residues. The chain's CDR3 is CASGPDRGSYEQYF. Here the CDR3 DNA reads TGTGCCAGCGGCCCGGACAGGGGTTCCTACGAGCAGTACTTC.

This clonotype was observed a handful of times. V usage is TRBV10-3 and J usage is TRBJ2-5; tentatively, D is TRBD1 or TRBD2 (5 bases each). The CDR3 runs to 15 residues. Germline V lookup: CDR1 ENHRY, CDR2 SYGVKD. V shed 10 bases and J shed 4 bases, with 22 bases lying between them. The CDR3 coding sequence is TGTGCCAGCACCCGAAGGTGGGGCGGAGGAGAGACCCAGTACTTC. Protein sequence: CASTRRWGGGETQYF.

Note on this clonotype: This could be a read error, since a much larger clone is one nucleotide away. This chain links TRBV6-5 with TRBJ1-5; 8 positions agree with TRBD1. This CDR3 comprises 17 residues. Germline trimming cut 5 bases from V and 4 bases from J; bases unmatched to any gene: 13. From germline, CDR1 is MNHEY and CDR2 SVGAGI. CDR3 protein: CASSESIRTGGNQPQHF. The CDR3 DNA sequence: TGTGCCAGCAGTGAGTCGATCCGCACAGGGGGAAATCAGCCCCAGCATTTT.

This chain uses TRBV25-1 with TRBJ1-5, with a weak D call TRBD1 (5 bases). This CDR3 has 14 residues. Germline V lookup: CDR1 MGHDK, CDR2 SYGVNS. V was pared by 6 bases and J by 2 bases, with 11 bases between. The CDR3 spells CASRGREGNQPQHF. In DNA form, the CDR3 reads TGTGCCAGCAGGGGACGGGAAGGCAATCAGCCCCAGCATTTT.

This clonotype was counted ten times or more. The gene calls are TRBV5-1 and TRBJ2-7, with 8 nucleotides matching TRBD1. Germline CDR1 SGHRS, CDR2 YFSETQ. This CDR3 contains 14 residues. The trim removed 7 bases at V and 2 bases at J, leaving 8 bases unmatched. This CDR3 reads CASSGTGRPYEQYF. CDR3 bases: TGCGCCAGCTCTGGGACAGGCCGACCCTACGAGCAGTACTTC. The full variable domain, its missing parts supplied by reference TRBV5-1 and TRBJ2-7, is KAGVTQTPRYLIKTRGQQVTLSCSPISGHRSVSWYQQTPGQGLQFLFEYFSETQRNKGNFPGRFSGRQFSNSRSEMNVSTLELGDSALYLCASSGTGRPYEQYFGPGTRLTVT.

The table lists this clonotype with many counts. The chain joins TRBV10-1 to TRBJ1-1; D remains ambiguous. The V end was cut by 3 bases, the J end by 1 base, with 6 bases between. Per the germline V gene, CDR1 is WNHNN and CDR2 is SYGVQD (reference sequence). The CDR3 has 13 amino acids. CDR3 nucleotides: TGCGCCAGCAGTGATGGTGGGAACACTGAAGCTTTCTTT. Translated: CASSDGGNTEAFF.

This clonotype was detected a few times. The chain uses TRBV19 and TRBJ2-2, with TRBD2 identical over 7 bases. Germline assignment: CDR1 LNHDA and CDR2 SQIVND (reference sequence). The CDR3 consists of 16 residues. Losses at the gene ends were 6 bases for V and 1 base for J; bases not matched to a gene: 8. The CDR3 bases are TGTGCCAGTAGGAACAAGTTAGCGGGGAACACCGGGGAGCTGTTTTTT. Translating gives CASRNKLAGNTGELFF.

V usage is TRBV6-5 and J usage is TRBJ1-1, with 7 bases identical to TRBD1. This CDR3 spans 15 amino acids. Trimming cost V 2 bases and J 0 bases; bases outside gene matches: 3. The germline V gene encodes CDR1 MNHEY and CDR2 SVGAGI. The DNA of the CDR3 is TGTGCCAGCAGTTACCTGGGACAGTTGAACACTGAAGCTTTCTTT. Encoded protein: CASSYLGQLNTEAFF.

In its sample, this clonotype was seen a few times. A much larger clone differs by one base, so this may be a read error. The chain recombines TRBV19 with TRBJ1-1; D gene unclear. Germline assignment: CDR1 LNHDA and CDR2 SQIVND (reference sequence). This CDR3 is built from 15 residues. The CDR3 protein is CASSWSGRRTTGAFF. The CDR3 DNA is TGTGCCAGTAGTTGGAGTGGACGGAGGACGACTGGAGCTTTCTTT.

V and J are TRBV30 and TRBJ2-2, with D hard to call. V was trimmed by 3 bases and J by 4 bases, leaving 12 bases between them. The CDR3 has 14 residues. Germline assignment: CDR1 GTSNPN and CDR2 SVGIG (reference sequence). The CDR3 coding sequence is TGTGCCTGGAGACGGCCTCGGGCCACCGGGGAGCTGTTTTTT. Its protein product is CAWRRPRATGELFF. The complete variable domain, with remaining parts taken from reference TRBV30 and TRBJ2-2, reads SQTIHQWPATLVQPVGSPLSLECTVEGTSNPNLYWYRQAAGRGLQLLFYSVGIGQISSEVPQNLSASRPQDRQFILSSKKLLLSDSGFYLCAWRRPRATGELFFGEGSRLTVL.

This clonotype was recorded many times. The chain couples TRBV25-1 to TRBJ2-6; D perhaps matches TRBD1 (5 bases). The germline V gene encodes CDR1 MGHDK and CDR2 SYGVNS. Trimming took off 4 bases at V and 2 bases at J, with 9 bases between the two ends. This CDR3 comprises 15 residues. The CDR3 bases are TGTGCCAGCAGTGTCAGGGCCGCTGGGGCCAACGTCCTGACTTTC. This codes for CASSVRAAGANVLTF.

The sample holds many counts of this clonotype. CDR3 protein: CSARGGFGLGQETQYF. CDR3 sequence (DNA): TGCAGTGCTAGAGGCGGCTTTGGCCTAGGGCAAGAGACCCAGTACTTC. The chain links TRBV20-1 to TRBJ2-5; D remains ambiguous. CDR1 DFQATT and CDR2 SNEGSKA come from the germline V gene (reference sequence). The CDR3 is 16 amino acids. Trimming took off 1 base at V and 2 bases at J, with 17 bases between the two ends.

Many counts were recorded for this clonotype. The V call is TRBV7-3, the J call TRBJ1-1; D unclear. The CDR3 sequence is 13 residues long. Germline loops: CDR1 SGHTA, CDR2 FQGTGA. V lost 1 base and J lost 3, with 6 bases in between. Here the CDR3 DNA reads TGTGCCAGCAGCTTAAGTGATTACACTGAAGCTTTCTTT. Translated, it gives CASSLSDYTEAFF.

The chain recombines TRBV12-3 or TRBV12-4 with TRBJ1-3, with D hard to call. Trimming pared 8 bases from V and 4 bases from J, leaving 6 bases between. CDR3 length: 11 residues. CDR3 sequence reads: CASLSGNTIYF. The CDR3 coding sequence is TGTGCCAGCCTCTCGGGAAACACCATATATTTT.

DNA for the CDR3: TGCGCCAGCAGTGAGCCGGACAGGATGCCTGAAAAACTGTTTTTT. Protein: CASSEPDRMPEKLFF. This rearrangement joins TRBV10-2 to TRBJ1-4; TRBD1 matches 7 bases. This CDR3 region has 15 residues. Germline V gene lookup returns CDR1 WSHSY and CDR2 SAAADI. The V gene end was trimmed by 2 bases and the J gene end by 7 bases; junction bases not matched to a gene: 7.

This clonotype has a count of ten or more. The gene calls are TRBV7-2 and TRBJ1-5, with TRBD1 identical over 8 bases. CDR3 size: 14 residues. V lost 5 bases and J lost 6; bases outside the gene matches: 6. Germline-derived CDR1 and CDR2 are SGHTA and FQGNSA. In DNA, the CDR3 is TGTGCCAGCAGCATGACAGGGGCTAGTCAGCCCCAGCATTTT. It encodes CASSMTGASQPQHF.

The genes are TRBV5-1 and TRBJ1-1; 8 positions match TRBD1. This CDR3 region has 15 residues. Germline CDR1 is SGHRS and CDR2 is YFSETQ. The V segment lost 0 bases and the J segment 4 bases; nucleotides outside the gene matches: 5. This chain's CDR3 is CASSLEDRDGTEAFF. CDR3 DNA sequence: TGCGCCAGCAGCTTGGAGGACAGGGATGGCACTGAAGCTTTCTTT.

This clonotype was counted at least ten times. The rearrangement uses TRBV7-9 and TRBJ2-6, with D unresolved. V lost 5 bases and J lost 0, with 8 bases in between. The CDR3 extends over 15 amino acids. In germline, CDR1 is SEHNR, CDR2 FQNEAQ (reference sequence). Here the CDR3 reads CASSPALSGANVLTF. The CDR3 bases are TGTGCCAGCAGCCCAGCTCTCTCTGGGGCCAACGTCCTGACTTTC.